These T cell receptor beta chains were read from a single sample in a study of PD-1 blockade in classical Hodgkin lymphoma. Assay: immunoSEQ multiplex PCR; the TCRdb copy retains only in-frame clones and omits some. The table shows 30,000 to 50,000 clones, with 77% occurring only once. The sequencing used peripheral blood mononuclear cells (PBMCs), collected before the fourth cycle of nivolumab. These receptor sequences come from a human donor with classical Hodgkin lymphoma. CDR3s include the opening cysteine and the closing phenylalanine or tryptophan. D genes are given only for firm matches. Expanded clones get a size class; other rows say once, few or many, or leave the size out.

J: TRBJ1-2
V: TRBV21-1
D: .
length: 17
size: .
DNA: TGTGCCAGCAGCAAGGGACAGGGGGCTCTAGCTAACTATGGCTACACCTTC
CDR3: CASSKGQGALANYGYTF

J: TRBJ1-2
V: TRBV6-1
D: TRBD1
length: 15
size: .
DNA: TGTGCCAGCATCAGAACGGGACAGGGGGCAGGAGGCTACACCTTC
CDR3: CASIRTGQGAGGYTF

J: TRBJ1-6
V: TRBV30
D: .
length: 14
size: .
DNA: TGTGCCTGGAGTGTTATGGGGGCGTATTCACCCCTCCACTTT
CDR3: CAWSVMGAYSPLHF

J: TRBJ2-5
V: TRBV18
D: .
length: 12
size: once
DNA: TGTGCCAGCTCACCATCTGAGGAGACCCAGTACTTC
CDR3: CASSPSEETQYF

J: TRBJ2-7
V: TRBV7-9
D: .
length: 15
size: .
DNA: TGTGCCAGCAGCTTAGTCAGTCAGGGGCGGTACGAGCAGTACTTC
CDR3: CASSLVSQGRYEQYF

J: TRBJ2-4
V: TRBV6-1
D: TRBD2
length: 13
size: .
DNA: TGTGCCAGCAGTCGGACTAGCGGGGACATTCAGTACTTC
CDR3: CASSRTSGDIQYF

J: TRBJ1-4
V: TRBV5-1
D: .
length: 14
size: few
DNA: TGCGCCAGCAGCATACAGGGAGGGGATGAAAAACTGTTTTTT
CDR3: CASSIQGGDEKLFF

J: TRBJ2-5
V: TRBV29-1
D: .
length: 14
size: .
DNA: TGCAGCGTTGAAGAAGGGCGGATAAAAGAGACCCAGTACTTC
CDR3: CSVEEGRIKETQYF

J: TRBJ2-3
V: TRBV5-4
D: TRBD2
length: 15
size: .
DNA: TGTGCCAGCAGCTTTCTAGCGGGGTCCACAGATACGCAGTATTTT
CDR3: CASSFLAGSTDTQYF

J: TRBJ1-2
V: TRBV7-8
D: .
length: 14
size: once
DNA: TGTGCCAGCGGCGGGACACCCCCGAACTATGGCTACACCTTC
CDR3: CASGGTPPNYGYTF

J: TRBJ2-1
V: TRBV19
D: .
length: 14
size: .
DNA: TGTGCCAGTAGTAGGGATAGCGCCTACAATGAGCAGTTCTTC
CDR3: CASSRDSAYNEQFF

J: TRBJ2-7
V: TRBV6-1
D: TRBD1
length: 16
size: .
DNA: TGTGCCAGCAGTGAAGGGGTGGGACAGGGGTACTACGAGCAGTACTTC
CDR3: CASSEGVGQGYYEQYF

J: TRBJ2-6
V: TRBV27
D: .
length: 18
size: .
DNA: TGTGCCAGCAGTTTTAACAGGGGAGGTCCTCCTGGGGCCAACGTCCTGACTTTC
CDR3: CASSFNRGGPPGANVLTF

J: TRBJ2-7
V: TRBV12-5
D: .
length: 13
size: .
DNA: TGTGCTAGTGGACAGGGTTTCTCCTACGAGCAGTACTTC
CDR3: CASGQGFSYEQYF

J: TRBJ1-2
V: TRBV7-3
D: .
length: 13
size: many
DNA: TGTGCCAGCAGCTTAGCGGGGGCGTATGGCTACACCTTC
CDR3: CASSLAGAYGYTF

J: TRBJ1-5
V: TRBV6-5
D: .
length: 14
size: few
DNA: TGTGCCAGCAGTCCCGGCGGACGCAATCAGCCCCAGCATTTT
CDR3: CASSPGGRNQPQHF

J: TRBJ2-7
V: TRBV5-4
D: TRBD1
length: 14
size: .
DNA: TGTGCCAGCAGCGAGACAGGGGACGCCTACGAGCAGTACTTC
CDR3: CASSETGDAYEQYF

J: TRBJ2-3
V: TRBV6-1
D: .
length: 14
size: .
DNA: TGTGCCAGCAAAACGGGGGCTAGCACAGATACGCAGTATTTT
CDR3: CASKTGASTDTQYF

J: TRBJ1-6
V: TRBV28
D: .
length: 14
size: .
DNA: TGTGCCAGCAGTTTATGGCAGGGAAATTCACCCCTCCACTTT
CDR3: CASSLWQGNSPLHF

J: TRBJ2-1
V: TRBV11-3
D: TRBD1
length: 13
size: .
DNA: TGTGCCAGCAGCTTGGGACAGGACAATGAGCAGTTCTTC
CDR3: CASSLGQDNEQFF

J: TRBJ2-5
V: TRBV11-2
D: .
length: 15
size: .
DNA: TGTGCCAGCAGCTTATACAATGGGGGCCGGGAGACCCAGTACTTC
CDR3: CASSLYNGGRETQYF

J: TRBJ1-4
V: TRBV14
D: .
length: 17
size: .
DNA: TGTGCCAGCAGCCAAGACGTTCGGACATACAGGAATGAAAAACTGTTTTTT
CDR3: CASSQDVRTYRNEKLFF

J: TRBJ2-7
V: TRBV18
D: .
length: 16
size: .
DNA: TGTGCCAGCTCACCTACGAATTCTAGAGCTGGGTACGAGCAGTACTTC
CDR3: CASSPTNSRAGYEQYF